The 25 T cell receptor beta chains below were found in one sample sequenced in a study of blood T cell repertoires in COVID-19 (dated by TCRdb to 2019 to 2021). Library construction relied on the immunoSEQ multiplex PCR assay. Here the immuneACCESS table is served through TCRdb, limited to in-frame sequences with V and J called. Missing clones are a known gap in these copies; in checked studies unresolved V genes cover under half, and the rest lacks a known reason. In all, the sample holds about 69,000 clones, and approximately 80% of those were seen once. Together, the top ten hold about 9.8% of the sample. The sample taken for sequencing was peripheral blood. The receptors were sampled from a woman aged 80 or older with acute or convalescent COVID-19.

CDR3 in amino acids: CASSIETGALAGAGTGELFF. CDR3 DNA: TGTGCCAGTAGTATCGAGACCGGGGCACTAGCGGGGGCCGGGACCGGGGAGCTGTTTTTT. This chain links TRBV19 with TRBJ2-2; 11 nucleotides align to TRBD2. The CDR3 covers 20 residues. The V and J ends lost 3 bases and 5 bases, in that order; junction bases with no gene match: 17. CDR1 is LNHDA, CDR2 SQIVND, per germline (reference sequence).

This chain links TRBV5-1 with TRBJ2-5; 8 bases agree with TRBD2. This CDR3 has 18 amino acids. V was pared by 0 bases and J by 4 bases, with 14 bases of the junction left unmatched. CDR1 SGHRS and CDR2 YFSETQ come from the germline V gene. DNA of the CDR3: TGCGCCAGCAGCTTGGGCGGTTTGGCGGGGGGCATCCCAGAGACCCAGTACTTC. It translates to CASSLGGLAGGIPETQYF.

The chain couples TRBV19 to TRBJ1-2, with D tentatively TRBD1 (5 bases). CDR3 length: 14 residues. Trimming removed 7 bases from V and 5 bases from J, with 17 bases in between. Germline assignment: CDR1 LNHDA and CDR2 SQIVND (reference sequence). The CDR3 DNA reads as TGTGCCAGTACTCAGGGTTTTGTGGGGTATGGCTACACCTTC. This codes for CASTQGFVGYGYTF. Filled out from reference TRBV19 and TRBJ1-2, the complete variable domain reads DGGITQSPKYLFRKEGQNVTLSCEQNLNHDAMYWYRQDPGQGLRLIYYSQIVNDFQKGDIAEGYSVSREKKESFPLTVTSAQKNPTAFYLCASTQGFVGYGYTFGSGTRLTVV.

The V call is TRBV28, the J call TRBJ1-2, with D possibly being TRBD1 (5 bases). V gave up 4 bases and J gave up 4 bases, with 16 bases separating them. The CDR3 length is 15 residues. CDR1 is MDHEN and CDR2 is SYDVKM in the germline V gene. The CDR3 DNA is TGTGCCAGCAGTTCCTCAGGGTATCCCCTCTATGGCTACACCTTC. The encoded protein is CASSSSGYPLYGYTF.

The V and J genes are TRBV10-2 and TRBJ2-2; 7 bases are shared with TRBD1. Germline-derived CDR1 and CDR2 are WSHSY and SAAADI. This CDR3 contains 16 residues. Trimming removed 1 base from V and 7 bases from J; junction bases left unmatched: 9. This CDR3 reads CASSEFSGGDCGELFF. CDR3 nucleotide sequence: TGCGCCAGCAGTGAGTTTTCAGGGGGTGATTGCGGGGAGCTGTTTTTT.

The J gene is TRBJ1-2, the V gene TRBV7-9; TRBD1 aligns across 9 bases. The germline CDR1 and CDR2 sequences are SEHNR and FQNEAQ (reference sequence). Trimming cost V 0 bases and J 6 bases; bases outside gene matches: 2. The CDR3 consists of 14 residues. The CDR3 loop reads CASSLATGGNGYTF. The CDR3 nucleotides are TGTGCCAGCAGCTTAGCGACAGGGGGAAATGGCTACACCTTC.

V gene TRBV18 combines with J gene TRBJ2-1, with D maybe TRBD2 (5 bases). CDR3 size: 14 residues. Germline V gene lookup returns CDR1 KGHSH and CDR2 LQKENI. V lost 3 bases, J lost 12 bases, and 18 bases lay in between. The CDR3 sequence is CASSPFRDSLGQFF. The DNA of the CDR3 is TGTGCCAGCTCACCCTTTCGGGATTCCCTCGGGCAGTTCTTC.

The table lists this clone with a count of one. V gene TRBV6-5 combines with J gene TRBJ2-5; 11 positions match TRBD2. Germline CDR1 reads MNHEY; CDR2 reads SVGAGI. The trim removed 10 bases at V and 3 bases at J, leaving 10 bases unmatched. This CDR3 has 15 residues. Written as DNA, the CDR3 is TGTGCCACCAATGTTCTGGGACTAGCGGAAGAGACCCAGTACTTC. The encoded protein is CATNVLGLAEETQYF.

In this sample, this clone turned up once. This sequence joins TRBV7-9 and TRBJ1-3; a weak D match, TRBD1 (6 bases). Germline V CDR1 and CDR2: SEHNR, FQNEAQ (reference sequence). This CDR3 is 16 amino acids long. V was shortened by 1 base and J by 0 bases, with 10 bases between the two germline ends. The CDR3 DNA follows: TGTGCCAGCAGCTTAGTTTCGGACAGCTCTGGAAACACCATATATTTT. Residues: CASSLVSDSSGNTIYF.

This clone has only a few counts. V is TRBV7-6 and J is TRBJ1-6; 7 bases match TRBD1. The CDR3 length is 16 residues. Germline loops: CDR1 SGHVS, CDR2 FNYEAQ. V lost 2 bases to trimming and J lost 7 bases; unmatched junction nucleotides: 8. CDR3 loop: CASSLYGQGGNSPLHF. The CDR3 coding sequence is TGTGCCAGCAGCTTATACGGCCAGGGGGGAAATTCACCCCTCCACTTT.

This sequence joins TRBV7-9 and TRBJ2-7, with TRBD2 matching over 8 bases. The CDR3 has 15 residues. In germline, CDR1 is SEHNR, CDR2 FQNEAQ (reference sequence). V was pared by 6 bases and J by 7 bases, with 14 bases of the junction left unmatched. CDR3 in amino acids: CASSQSGGSSREQYF. The CDR3 nucleotides are TGTGCCAGCAGTCAATCGGGGGGGTCCTCCAGGGAGCAGTACTTC.

This clone was found once. V usage is TRBV5-6 and J usage is TRBJ1-6, with D tentatively TRBD1 (5 bases). Germline-derived CDR1 and CDR2 are SGHDT and YYEEEE. V dropped 4 bases and J dropped 8 bases, with 13 bases sitting between them. This CDR3 contains 14 residues. As DNA, the CDR3 is TGTGCCAGCAGCCGGAAGGGGAGGGATTCACCCCTCCACTTT. Protein product: CASSRKGRDSPLHF.

The sample holds one count of this clone. The rearrangement links TRBV7-3 to TRBJ2-3, with D uncertain. Germline V CDR1 and CDR2: SGHTA, FQGTGA. The V and J ends lost 4 bases and 0 bases respectively, with 11 bases between them. This CDR3 is 15 amino acids long. The CDR3 region has the DNA TGTGCCAGCAGCTCCTTCGGTACTAGCACAGATACGCAGTATTTT. It codes for CASSSFGTSTDTQYF.

J is TRBJ2-5 and V is TRBV10-3; 9 bases align to TRBD2. V was pared by 5 bases and J by 3 bases, with 1 base of the junction left unmatched. CDR1 is ENHRY, CDR2 SYGVKD, per germline. This CDR3 spans 13 amino acids. CDR3 region: CAISRLAEETQYF. For the CDR3, the DNA is TGTGCCATCAGTAGACTAGCGGAAGAGACCCAGTACTTC.

The chain combines TRBV2 with TRBJ1-2; 7 bases align to TRBD1. The CDR3 is made up of 15 amino acids. CDR1 SNHLY and CDR2 FYNNEI come from the germline V gene. V shed 5 bases and J 5 bases; nucleotides not matched to a gene: 11. For the CDR3, the DNA is TGTGCCAGCAGTAACCGGGACAGTAGGGTATATGGCTACACCTTC. Translation: CASSNRDSRVYGYTF.

The chain uses TRBV6-6 and TRBJ2-1; 15 positions agree with TRBD2. The CDR3 length is 17 residues. Trimming cost V 8 bases and J 9 bases; bases outside gene matches: 14. The V gene's germline CDR1 is MNHNY and CDR2 SVGAGI (reference sequence). The CDR3: CASRLHRTSGGAVEQFF. The DNA for the CDR3 is TGTGCCAGCCGTCTACACCGGACTAGCGGGGGGGCGGTTGAGCAGTTCTTC.

The rearrangement joins TRBV19 to TRBJ1-1; 10 nucleotides align to TRBD1. Trimming removed 2 bases from V and 4 bases from J; junction bases left unmatched: 7. From germline, CDR1 is LNHDA and CDR2 SQIVND (reference sequence). This CDR3 region has 16 residues. CDR3 sequence: CASSIIPGQGITEAFF. The CDR3 DNA reads TGTGCCAGTAGTATAATACCGGGACAGGGGATCACTGAAGCTTTCTTT.

The genes are TRBV12-3 or TRBV12-4 and TRBJ1-1, with TRBD1 matching over 7 bases. Unmatched junction bases numbered 6, after V lost 6 bases and J lost 8 bases. This CDR3 is built from 12 residues. The CDR3 DNA reads as TGTGCCAGCAGCCCGACAGGGAAGGAAGCTTTCTTT. Translated: CASSPTGKEAFF.

This clone was seen only once. The gene calls are TRBV3-1 (or the pseudogene TRBV3-2) and TRBJ1-2; 7 nucleotides agree with TRBD1. The J segment lost 1 base and the V segment lost 2 bases, leaving 7 bases of the junction unmatched. Germline lookup yields CDR1 LGHDT and CDR2 YNNKEL (reference sequence). The CDR3 runs 16 residues. The DNA of the CDR3 is TGTGCCAGCAGCCAATCCGGGACAGCCGATAACTATGGCTACACCTTC. This encodes CASSQSGTADNYGYTF.

V usage is TRBV6-5 and J usage is TRBJ2-7; D gene ambiguous. CDR1 MNHEY and CDR2 SVGAGI come from the germline V gene. V gave up 4 bases and J gave up 7 bases, with 11 bases separating them. The length of the CDR3 is 12 residues. The CDR3 region is CASSSLYLEQYF. As DNA, the CDR3 is TGTGCCAGCAGTTCCCTTTACTTGGAGCAGTACTTC.

The rearrangement joins TRBV6-5 to TRBJ2-3, with 8 nucleotides matching TRBD1. The CDR3 consists of 13 residues. Germline CDR1 and CDR2: MNHEY and SVGAGI. V was clipped by 6 bases and J by 8 bases; unmatched bases: 7. The chain's CDR3 is CASRSQGAGTQYF. The DNA for the CDR3 is TGTGCCAGCAGATCTCAGGGGGCAGGTACGCAGTATTTT.

CDR3 in amino acids: CASSQDLTSQGTEAFF. The CDR3 DNA reads as TGTGCCAGCAGCCAAGATCTGACCTCCCAGGGCACTGAAGCTTTCTTT. The J gene is TRBJ1-1, the V gene TRBV4-2; tentatively, D is TRBD1 (5 bases). There are 16 residues in the CDR3. Trimming took off 0 bases at V and 4 bases at J, with 15 bases between the two ends. Germline V gene sequence: CDR1 LGHNA, CDR2 YNFKEQ.

The chain couples TRBV7-6 to TRBJ2-5, with D perhaps matching TRBD2 (6 bases). Trimming removed 7 bases at V and 6 bases at J, with 18 bases between. The CDR3 loop spans 14 amino acids. Germline CDR1 is SGHVS and CDR2 is FNYEAQ. CDR3 sequence reads: CASIKEGFSQTQYF. DNA for the CDR3: TGTGCCAGCATCAAGGAGGGGTTCTCACAGACCCAGTACTTC.

The chain employs TRBV3-1 (or the pseudogene TRBV3-2) and TRBJ1-3; tentatively, D is TRBD1 (6 bases). The length of the CDR3 is 16 residues. Trimming cost V 4 bases and J 0 bases, with 13 bases left between them. The germline V gene has CDR1 LGHDT and CDR2 YNNKEL (reference sequence). The CDR3 is CASSLDRTLSGNTIYF. The CDR3 bases are TGTGCCAGCAGCCTGGACAGAACCCTCTCTGGAAACACCATATATTTT.

The chain recombines TRBV7-9 with TRBJ2-1; D not resolved. The CDR3 runs to 12 residues. CDR1 is SEHNR, CDR2 FQNEAQ, per germline (reference sequence). V shed 7 bases and J shed 8 bases, with 12 bases lying between them. CDR3 region: CASTFSPHEQFF. The CDR3 coding sequence is TGTGCCAGCACCTTTAGCCCCCATGAGCAGTTCTTC. Complete variable domain (other parts from reference TRBV7-9 and TRBJ2-1): DTGVSQNPRHKITKRGQNVTFRCDPISEHNRLYWYRQTLGQGPEFLTYFQNEAQLEKSRLLSDRFSAERPKGSFSTLEIQRTEQGDSAMYLCASTFSPHEQFFGPGTRLTVL.